This TCR beta chain was sequenced in a study of STAT5B mutations in CD4+ large granular lymphocyte leukemia. Profiled with immunoSEQ multiplex PCR; TCRdb holds only in-frame clones, not every one. There are around 20,000 clones in the sample; approximately 71% occur only once, and about 4% lies in the top ten. Notes on the study in general: Compared with healthy controls (2/35), patient top clones favored TRBV06 (8/27).

This CDR3 has 13 residues. Losses at the gene ends were 6 bases for V and 7 bases for J; bases not matched to a gene: 5. Germline loops: CDR1 LNHDA, CDR2 SQIVND (reference sequence). Worth noting for this clone: Its specificity is unknown.

The V call is TRBV19, the J call TRBJ2-2, with TRBD1 identical over 7 bases. This TCR came from a human donor in good health. Input material: CD4+ T cells from blood buffy coats. As DNA, the CDR3 is TGTGCCAGTAGCGGGACAGCACGCGGGGAGCTGTTTTTT. It translates to CASSGTARGELFF. Full variable domain (rest looked up from reference TRBV19 and TRBJ2-2): DGGITQSPKYLFRKEGQNVTLSCEQNLNHDAMYWYRQDPGQGLRLIYYSQIVNDFQKGDIAEGYSVSREKKESFPLTVTSAQKNPTAFYLCASSGTARGELFFGEGSRLTVL.